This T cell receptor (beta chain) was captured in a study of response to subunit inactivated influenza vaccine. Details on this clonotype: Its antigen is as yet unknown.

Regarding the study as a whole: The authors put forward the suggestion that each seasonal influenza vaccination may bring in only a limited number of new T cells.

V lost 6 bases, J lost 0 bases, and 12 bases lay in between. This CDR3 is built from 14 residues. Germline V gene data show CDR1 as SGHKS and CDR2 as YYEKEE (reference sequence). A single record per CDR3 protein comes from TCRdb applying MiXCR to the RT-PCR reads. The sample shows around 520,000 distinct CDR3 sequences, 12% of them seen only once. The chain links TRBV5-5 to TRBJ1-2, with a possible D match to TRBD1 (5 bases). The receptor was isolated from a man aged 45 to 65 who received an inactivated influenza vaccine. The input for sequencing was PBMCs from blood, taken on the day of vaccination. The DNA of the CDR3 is TGTGCCAGCACCGCACAGGAGTCTAACTATGGCTACACCTTC. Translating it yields CASTAQESNYGYTF. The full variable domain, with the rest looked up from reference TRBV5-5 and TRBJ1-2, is DAGVTQSPTHLIKTRGQQVTLRCSPISGHKSVSWYQQVLGQGPQFIFQYYEKEERGRGNFPDRFSARQFPNYSSELNVNALLLGDSALYLCASTAQESNYGYTFGSGTRLTVV.